The TCR beta chain under discussion was sequenced for a study of T cells in localized non-small cell lung cancer. Points from the study as a whole: Adjacent lung was found to contain a median about 50 of the top 100 tumor clones. Heterogeneity stays possible, as sequencing covered only one tumor region. Compared with tumor, uninvolved adjacent lung displayed greater T cell clonality, ranking highest overall.

Germline CDR1 SGHDN, CDR2 FVKESK. The CDR3 is 15 residues long. V was pared by 0 bases and J by 6 bases, with 15 bases between. TCRdb keeps only in-frame clones here, not all; method: immunoSEQ multiplex PCR. The top ten hold 4.2% of the sample, which has roughly 9,900 clones, around 47% seen once. Of note for this clone: Its antigen is unidentified.

Sample: lymph node tissue, taken before any cancer treatment. The receptor's source is a woman aged 35-75 years with stage II squamous cell lung carcinoma. The chain couples TRBV14 to TRBJ2-7; TRBD1 is a possible D gene (5 bases). In DNA form, the CDR3 reads TGTGCCAGCAGCCAAGATCGGCGACAGTTGGTCGAGCAGTACTTC. Translation: CASSQDRRQLVEQYF.